This TCR beta chain derives from a study of spatial heterogeneity in lung cancer. In the study overall: Beta-chain sequences were consistently detected more often than alpha-chain sequences. Mean representation of each unique TCR and UMI combination in the raw reads exceeded 8.5 occurrences.

Time point denoted: sample taken at primary tumor resection. Study-wide findings and caveats: Blood showed ubiquitous tumor TCRs more often at resection than at routine follow-up.

TCR cDNA molecules were tagged individually, and each one carried a unique molecular identifier. TCRdb re-called the 5' RACE reads through MiXCR, storing one row per CDR3 protein. The sample records under 85,000 distinct CDR3 sequences, 8% being singletons. This clonotype was recorded many times. What it recognizes is unknown. Germline loops: CDR1 DFQATT, CDR2 SNEGSKA (reference sequence). CDR3 length equals 14 residues. The V end was cut by 0 bases, the J end by 2 bases, with 10 bases between. The sequence came from a male donor with early-stage non-small cell lung cancer. This specimen consisted of PBMCs, obtained at surgery. The chain links TRBV20-1 to TRBJ2-5; D is ambiguous. In DNA, the CDR3 is TGCAGTGCTAGAGATCATCGCGGACAAGAGACCCAGTACTTC. Translation: CSARDHRGQETQYF.